This T cell receptor (beta chain) emerged from a study of blood T cell repertoires in COVID-19. Study background: PBMCs, B-cell-depleted T cells, or T cells provided the cDNA or gDNA that made up the material.

The protocol was immunoSEQ multiplex PCR, while the TCRdb copy is restricted to in-frame clones and leaves out a portion. The sample holds roughly 120,000 clones, around four fifths seen once. The sequencing input was peripheral blood. The TCR sequence derives from a man aged 65 to 85 with active or convalescent COVID-19.

The CDR3 coding sequence is TGTGCCAGCAGTAAGACTAGCGGGGGGTTTTTTGCGCAGTATTTT. Its translation: CASSKTSGGFFAQYF. The rearrangement joins TRBV6-5 to TRBJ2-3, with 13 bases that match TRBD2. CDR1 is MNHEY, CDR2 SVGAGI, per germline. J gave up 10 bases and V 5 bases, and 9 bases lay outside the gene matches. The CDR3 has 15 amino acids.